This paragraph reports one T cell receptor (beta chain). The sample originates from a study of blood T cell repertoires in COVID-19. In the study overall: The United States, Italy and Spain supplied acute and convalescent COVID-19 samples. PBMCs, B-cell-depleted T cells, or T cells were the source of the cDNA or gDNA that made up the material.

Generated by immunoSEQ multiplex PCR, the TCRdb table keeps only in-frame clones and is missing some. The sample yields under 250,000 clones, approximately 85% seen once. The age range of participants was about 18 to 95 years, with residence in 20 to 25 US areas. Assignment of participants to cohorts was predicated upon participant-reported clinical history. The specimen sequenced was PBMCs or T cells enriched from blood (not recorded which). This receptor was identified in a woman in her forties or fifties with acute COVID-19.

The CDR3 DNA reads as TGTGCCAGCAGCGCCGAGAACGACTACTACAATGAGCAGTTCTTC. This sequence encodes CASSAENDYYNEQFF. The chain combines TRBV9 with TRBJ2-1; D perhaps matches TRBD2 (5 bases). The CDR3 runs 15 residues. V was shortened by 3 bases and J by 3 bases, with 13 bases between the two germline ends. The germline V gene has CDR1 SGDLS and CDR2 YYNGEE.